These 29 T cell receptor beta chains were sequenced from one sample in a study of T cell repertoires in cytomegalovirus infection. TCRdb ran MiXCR on the reads and lists one entry per CDR3 protein. The sample includes 350,000 to 500,000 distinct CDR3 sequences, approximately 31% of them seen just once. Sequencing used PBMCs. These receptors all stem from a human donor in good health (CMV status not recorded). Some clones in this sample may be carry-over from other donors' samples.

This sequence joins TRBV2 and TRBJ2-1; D gene uncertain. This CDR3 comprises 11 residues. Trimming cost V 7 bases and J 9 bases, with 10 bases left between them. Germline V gene data show CDR1 as SNHLY and CDR2 as FYNNEI. The CDR3 coding sequence is TGTGCCAGCAACGTCGGTCGTGAGCAGTTCTTC. It yields the protein CASNVGREQFF. The full variable domain, completed using reference TRBV2 and TRBJ2-1, is EPEVTQTPSHQVTQMGQEVILRCVPISNHLYFYWYRQILGQKVEFLVSFYNNEISEKSEIFDDQFSVERPDGSNFTLKIRSTKLEDSAMYFCASNVGREQFFGPGTRLTVL.

The chain is built from TRBV7-9 and TRBJ1-1; D not certain. Trimming stripped 1 base from V and 6 bases from J, with 18 bases between. CDR3 size: 16 residues. Germline-derived CDR1 and CDR2 are SEHNR and FQNEAQ (reference sequence). Here the CDR3 reads CASSLGGEFPSSEAFF. The DNA of the CDR3 is TGTGCCAGCAGCTTAGGTGGCGAGTTCCCTTCCTCTGAAGCTTTCTTT.

This chain links TRBV2 with TRBJ1-6, with D uncertain. The V gene's germline CDR1 is SNHLY and CDR2 FYNNEI. Trimming removed 4 bases from V and 6 bases from J, with 7 bases in between. This CDR3 has 13 residues. The CDR3 spells CASSADFNSPLHF. The CDR3 region has the DNA TGTGCCAGCAGTGCAGATTTTAATTCACCCCTCCACTTT.

This clonotype has more than one count but fewer than ten. The chain uses TRBV6-2 or TRBV6-3 and TRBJ2-5; D might be TRBD1 or TRBD2, each matching 5 bases. V was pared by 0 bases and J by 5 bases, with 10 bases between. Germline CDR1 and CDR2: MNHEY and SVGEGT. The CDR3 spans 14 residues. In nucleotides, the CDR3 is TGTGCCAGCAGTTACTCGTCCAGGGAGGAGACCCAGTACTTC. It codes for CASSYSSREETQYF.

This clonotype was seen more than once but under ten times. This chain links TRBV29-1 with TRBJ2-3, with D uncertain. The length of the CDR3 is 14 residues. Trimming took 3 bases from V and 2 from J, leaving 12 bases between them. CDR1 is SQVTM and CDR2 is ANQGSEA in the germline V gene. For the CDR3, the DNA is TGCAGCGTTGATCCCGCGGACCCCACAGATACGCAGTATTTT. It translates to CSVDPADPTDTQYF.

V usage is TRBV20-1 and J usage is TRBJ2-1; TRBD2 matches 9 bases. This CDR3 is 15 amino acids long. CDR1 is DFQATT, CDR2 SNEGSKA, per germline (reference sequence). The junction had 11 bases not matched to a gene; V was cut back by 5 bases and J by 6 bases. The CDR3 nucleotides are TGCAGTGCTCCCCCGAATAGCGGGGGACCCAATGAGCAGTTCTTC. Translated: CSAPPNSGGPNEQFF.

The rearrangement joins TRBV29-1 to TRBJ1-3; D is unclear. The CDR3 loop spans 12 amino acids. V lost 4 bases and J 4 bases, leaving 8 bases between the germline ends. The germline gives CDR1 SQVTM, CDR2 ANQGSEA. The CDR3, as DNA: TGCAGCGTTGGGGGTTTCGGAAACACCATATATTTT. Residues: CSVGGFGNTIYF. Supplemented by reference TRBV29-1 and TRBJ1-3, the full variable domain reads SAVISQKPSRDICQRGTSLTIQCQVDSQVTMMFWYRQQPGQSLTLIATANQGSEATYESGFVIDKFPISRPNLTFSTLTVSNMSPEDSSIYLCSVGGFGNTIYFGEGSWLTVV.

The sample holds a few counts of this clonotype. The chain is built from TRBV5-1 and TRBJ1-2; the match to TRBD1 covers 10 bases. The CDR3 is 16 amino acids. V lost 0 bases, J lost 6 bases, and 8 bases stayed unmatched. Germline lookup yields CDR1 SGHRS and CDR2 YFSETQ. In DNA, the CDR3 is TGCGCCAGCAGCTTGGCCCCGACAGGGGGCGGCGATGGCTACACCTTC. It is translated as CASSLAPTGGGDGYTF.

The chain joins TRBV11-2 to TRBJ1-4; possible D gene TRBD1, 5 bases. Trimming took 0 bases from V and 0 from J, leaving 8 bases between them. Germline CDR1 reads SGHAT; CDR2 reads FQNNGV. The CDR3 sequence is 16 residues long. The CDR3, as DNA: TGTGCCAGCAGCTTAGACAGGGTCGCAACTAATGAAAAACTGTTTTTT. Protein: CASSLDRVATNEKLFF.

This clonotype was counted many times. This chain connects TRBV7-2 to TRBJ1-4, with D perhaps matching TRBD1 (6 bases). This CDR3 is 20 amino acids long. The V and J ends lost 7 bases and 0 bases respectively, with 27 bases between them. Germline lookup yields CDR1 SGHTA and CDR2 FQGNSA. The DNA of the CDR3 is TGTGCCAGCACCTGGGGAATGGGGGACACCTTTCAGACAACTAATGAAAAACTGTTTTTT. Translated: CASTWGMGDTFQTTNEKLFF.

This chain joins TRBV27 and TRBJ1-5; 7 bases line up with TRBD1. The V gene's germline CDR1 is MNHEY and CDR2 SMNVEV (reference sequence). The CDR3 runs 15 residues. Trimming removed 6 bases from V and 1 base from J; junction bases left unmatched: 6. CDR3 residues: CASSLQTGSNQPQHF. CDR3 bases: TGTGCCAGCAGCCTCCAGACAGGGAGCAATCAGCCCCAGCATTTT.

The rearrangement uses TRBV5-4 and TRBJ1-5, with TRBD1 matching over 8 bases. The CDR3 loop spans 16 amino acids. V lost 0 bases, J lost 6 bases, and 8 bases stayed unmatched. The germline V gene encodes CDR1 SGHNT and CDR2 YYREEE (reference sequence). CDR3 protein: CASSLGPGQGFQPQHF. DNA for the CDR3: TGTGCCAGCAGCTTGGGGCCCGGACAGGGTTTTCAGCCCCAGCATTTT.

This clonotype was seen a handful of times. The chain has TRBV7-9 and TRBJ1-1; the match to TRBD1 covers 9 bases. The CDR3 consists of 16 residues. In germline, CDR1 is SEHNR, CDR2 FQNEAQ (reference sequence). The ends lost 3 bases at V and 5 bases at J; junction bases unmatched: 10. The CDR3 nucleotides are TGTGCCAGCAGCTTGGAGGGGACAGGGCGGTTAACTGAAGCTTTCTTT. It encodes CASSLEGTGRLTEAFF.

This rearrangement joins TRBV11-2 to TRBJ2-7; D is perhaps TRBD1 (5 bases). V lost 2 bases and J 2 bases, leaving 10 bases between the germline ends. CDR3 length: 14 amino acids. CDR1 is SGHAT and CDR2 is FQNNGV in the germline V gene. The CDR3 region has the DNA TGTGCCAGCAGCTTAATAGCAGGGACCTACGAGCAGTACTTC. Translation: CASSLIAGTYEQYF. Full variable domain (missing parts from reference TRBV11-2 and TRBJ2-7): EAGVAQSPRYKIIEKRQSVAFWCNPISGHATLYWYQQILGQGPKLLIQFQNNGVVDDSQLPKDRFSAERLKGVDSTLKIQPAKLEDSAVYLCASSLIAGTYEQYFGPGTRLTVT.

Concerning this clonotype itself: One end of the junction is discordant with germline, which a read error may explain. This chain links TRBV7-8 with TRBJ2-7; unclear D gene. Germline V gene data show CDR1 as SGHVS and CDR2 as FQNEAQ. The CDR3 covers 14 residues. This CDR3 reads CASSLTNSIYEEYF. CDR3 sequence (DNA): TGTGCCAGCAGCTTAACCAACAGTATCTACGAGGAGTACTTC.

V and J are TRBV6-5 and TRBJ1-4; D is uncertain. Looked up from germline, CDR1 is MNHEY and CDR2 is SVGAGI. This CDR3 has 15 residues. Trimming removed 6 bases from V and 8 bases from J, with 19 bases in between. The CDR3 region is CASSESRSIREKLFF. CDR3 bases: TGTGCCAGCAGCGAATCCCGGTCAATCAGAGAAAAACTGTTTTTT.

This chain links TRBV15 with TRBJ1-2, with a tentative D call TRBD1 (5 bases). Trimming took 5 bases from V and 3 from J, leaving 13 bases between them. The CDR3 loop spans 14 amino acids. CDR1 and CDR2 (germline): LNHNV, YYDKDF (reference sequence). The CDR3 coding sequence is TGTGCCACCAGCCCCGCGGGGGTGCACTATGGCTACACCTTC. Its translation: CATSPAGVHYGYTF.

As to this clonotype: Its ends do not fully match the called genes, so a read error is possible. The rearrangement uses TRBV6-9 and TRBJ2-4; maybe TRBD1 (5 bases). Germline V gene sequence: CDR1 MNHGY, CDR2 SVAAGI. The CDR3 is 17 amino acids. The CDR3 region has the DNA TGCGCCAGCAGTCCCACACCTCGACAGCGCCCGAGTAACATTCAGTACTTC. Translating gives CASSPTPRQRPSNIQYF.

With regard to this clonotype: This sequence may be a read error, since a much larger clone differs from it by one base. The V gene is TRBV7-2, the J gene TRBJ1-1; D is perhaps TRBD1 (6 bases). Trimming shortened V by 5 bases and J by 4 bases, and 14 bases separated the two germline ends. This CDR3 comprises 14 residues. Germline V gene lookup returns CDR1 SGHTA and CDR2 FQGNSA. The CDR3 DNA reads TGTGCCAGCAGCCCGGATACAGGGATCACTGAAGCTTTCTTT. Translating it yields CASSPDTGITEAFF.

The sample holds a few counts of this clonotype. V gene TRBV2 combines with J gene TRBJ2-5; no clear D. Trimming cost V 6 bases and J 5 bases, with 7 bases left between them. CDR3 size: 11 residues. The germline V gene has CDR1 SNHLY and CDR2 FYNNEI. The CDR3 DNA reads as TGTGCCAGCAGAGGTTATGAGACCCAGTACTTC. As protein: CASRGYETQYF. The whole variable domain, filled in from reference TRBV2 and TRBJ2-5, reads EPEVTQTPSHQVTQMGQEVILRCVPISNHLYFYWYRQILGQKVEFLVSFYNNEISEKSEIFDDQFSVERPDGSNFTLKIRSTKLEDSAMYFCASRGYETQYFGPGTRLLVL.

In the case of this clonotype: A read error may explain this, as a much larger clone is one base away. This sequence joins TRBV7-9 and TRBJ1-6; D is perhaps TRBD1 (6 bases). The CDR3 contains 20 residues. Germline-derived CDR1 and CDR2 are SEHNR and FQNEAQ (reference sequence). V gave up 5 bases and J gave up 0 bases, with 23 bases separating them. For the CDR3, the DNA is TGTGCCAGCAGCATACGCGCGGGGGGCCAGCAGAGCTCCTATAATTCACCCCTCCACTTT. This sequence encodes CASSIRAGGQQSSYNSPLHF.

This clonotype was seen only a few times. The chain is built from TRBV6-6 and TRBJ2-3, with D uncertain. The germline V and J ends were trimmed by 7 bases and 2 bases, with 16 bases remaining between them. Germline V CDR1 and CDR2: MNHNY, SVGAGI (reference sequence). The CDR3 contains 15 residues. The CDR3 protein is CASIPDEFATDTQYF. In DNA, the CDR3 is TGTGCCAGCATTCCTGATGAATTTGCCACAGATACGCAGTATTTT.

The chain recombines TRBV5-5 with TRBJ1-2, with D perhaps matching TRBD1 (5 bases). The CDR3 length is 15 residues. Germline V gives CDR1 SGHKS, CDR2 YYEKEE (reference sequence). Trimming cost V 0 bases and J 4 bases, with 13 bases left between them. CDR3 residues: CASSLDMGQGYGYTF. The CDR3 DNA is TGTGCCAGCAGCTTGGATATGGGGCAGGGCTATGGCTACACCTTC. The full variable domain, in which reference TRBV5-5 and TRBJ1-2 provide the parts outside the CDR3, is DAGVTQSPTHLIKTRGQQVTLRCSPISGHKSVSWYQQVLGQGPQFIFQYYEKEERGRGNFPDRFSARQFPNYSSELNVNALLLGDSALYLCASSLDMGQGYGYTFGSGTRLTVV.

V is TRBV2 and J is TRBJ1-4, with 9 bases lining up with TRBD1. This CDR3 is built from 15 residues. Trimming took 3 bases from V and 6 from J; bases not matched to a gene: 5. Germline CDR1 is SNHLY and CDR2 is FYNNEI. CDR3 sequence: CASSDSDRGDEKLFF. CDR3 bases: TGTGCCAGCAGTGACTCGGACAGGGGTGATGAAAAACTGTTTTTT.

Only a few counts were recorded for this clonotype. The chain has TRBV7-9 and TRBJ2-3; the D gene could be TRBD1 or TRBD2 (6 bases each). The CDR3 contains 16 residues. CDR1 is SEHNR, CDR2 FQNEAQ, per germline (reference sequence). V gave up 0 bases and J gave up 1 base, with 11 bases separating them. This CDR3 is CASSLAGGDRTDTQYF. DNA of the CDR3: TGTGCCAGCAGCTTAGCGGGGGGCGACCGCACAGATACGCAGTATTTT. The variable domain in full, completed from reference TRBV7-9 and TRBJ2-3, reads DTGVSQNPRHKITKRGQNVTFRCDPISEHNRLYWYRQTLGQGPEFLTYFQNEAQLEKSRLLSDRFSAERPKGSFSTLEIQRTEQGDSAMYLCASSLAGGDRTDTQYFGPGTRLTVL.

This clonotype was recorded many times. V and J are TRBV28 and TRBJ2-7; 7 bases are a match to TRBD1. V lost 6 bases, J lost 3 bases, and 8 bases stayed unmatched. The germline CDR1 and CDR2 sequences are MDHEN and SYDVKM. The CDR3 is made up of 14 amino acids. The CDR3 is CASSRPGTVYEQYF. Here the CDR3 DNA reads TGTGCCAGCAGCCGTCCCGGGACAGTCTACGAGCAGTACTTC.

This clonotype was detected many times. The chain recombines TRBV7-2 with TRBJ2-5; tentatively, D is TRBD2 (7 bases). The CDR3 totals 14 residues. CDR1 SGHTA and CDR2 FQGNSA come from the germline V gene. V shed 6 bases and J shed 4 bases, with 15 bases lying between them. DNA of the CDR3: TGTGCCAGCAGGGGAGGGGGGGCTGGAGAGACCCAGTACTTC. Protein product: CASRGGGAGETQYF.

This clonotype was seen a few times. The chain combines TRBV7-3 with TRBJ2-3, with D tentatively TRBD2 (5 bases). Trimming stripped 1 base from V and 7 bases from J, with 9 bases between. The germline gives CDR1 SGHTA, CDR2 FQGTGA. This CDR3 spans 13 amino acids. CDR3 DNA sequence: TGTGCCAGCAGCTTAAGGGAGCGGAATACGCAGTATTTT. It translates to CASSLRERNTQYF.

V gene TRBV11-2 combines with J gene TRBJ2-2, with D hard to call. The V gene's germline CDR1 is SGHAT and CDR2 FQNNGV. There are 17 residues in the CDR3. The V gene lost 0 bases and the J gene lost 5 bases, with 16 bases spanning the gap. CDR3: CASSLEVTVARTGELFF. In DNA, the CDR3 is TGTGCCAGCAGCTTAGAAGTCACAGTGGCGCGAACCGGGGAGCTGTTTTTT.